What follows describes a single T cell receptor (beta chain). Its antigen is still unknown. Within one base of it there is no much larger clone, and no base qualities were kept. This sample was taken from a study of T cell responses to AZD1222 COVID-19 vaccine (TCRdb year 2021). Some background on the complete study: TCR sequencing covered more than 230 trial participants: 200 to 220 given two doses of AZD1222 and some 25 given two doses of MenACWY control vaccine. Enrollment into the trials was organized by age into subgroups of 18-55, 56-69 and 70-plus years, and those subgroups contained roughly 140, 27 and 60 TCR-sequenced participants, respectively.

The CDR3 regions of human TCRbeta chains were analyzed by immunosequencing. The authors processed their data as follows. TCRs in the repertoires were compared against a reference library of SARS-CoV-2-specific TCRs that had been generated with the MIRA antigen-specificity platform. Breadth was defined as the fraction of unique TCRs that were SARS-CoV-2-associated, and depth was defined as the fraction of total T cells that were SARS-CoV-2-associated. Using the MIRA data, every spike-specific TCR was mapped to the spike region that the TCR reacted to and assigned to either a CD4 or a CD8 class. Log10-transformed breadth and depth values were compared by one-way ANOVA with Sidak's multiple comparisons tests. In TCRdb, the immuneACCESS table is reduced to in-frame sequences with V and J assigned. These tables do not hold every clone; where another copy was compared, an unresolved V gene accounts for under half, and the others remain unexplained. V and J calls and clone size are given by that table; D and trimming were obtained from the DNA. The sample has approximately 190,000 clones on record, just over 90% of them singletons. The top ten clonotypes cover 3.6% of the sample.

The paper's findings and limits, for the study overall: Conclusions about previously exposed vaccinees are limited, since just five to seven AZD1222 recipients were seropositive for SARS-CoV-2 at baseline. Epitopes outside the regions mutated in the B.1.351 and B.1.1.7 variants were reportedly recognized by nearly half of the unique spike-specific TCRs. Because no day 14 peak-response samples were available, repertoires were characterized only after the peak T cell response. After two AZD1222 doses, spike-specific TCR breadth and depth were significantly higher than at day 0 and than in MenACWY recipients. Vaccine-associated CD4 TCRs spanned the whole spike protein, with dominant responses in regions 160-218 and 743-854. Most participants were white British and females outnumbered males, and the authors suggested that clonal diversity may have been underestimated. In the small 56-69-year group, the increase in depth fell short of significance, most likely because of low power.

Inclusive of the bounding cysteine and phenylalanine, the CDR3 is 15 residues long. Of all the DNA, just the CDR3 is kept, 45 bases in frame from base 1. According to the germline V gene, CDR1 reads ENHRY and CDR2 reads SYGVKD. Unmatched junction bases come to 7, with V trimmed by 6 bases and J by 4 bases. This specimen's time point label, per the study, means: about 28 days (+/-7) after the second vaccine dose. The treatment or condition label, read with the paper, signifies: meningococcal conjugate vaccine given as trial control. Vaccinee samples were obtained from the UK trials COV001 and COV002, which included a single-blind randomized controlled phase 2/3 trial of AZD1222 (ChAdOx1 nCoV-19) in healthy adults. For TCRbeta chain sequencing, PBMC samples from trial participants were taken at day 0 and at day 28 after the second dose.

The sequences come from peripheral blood, collected 28 days after the second dose of the MenACWY control vaccine. The source is an adult who received the MenACWY meningococcal vaccine as a control. The chain couples TRBV10-3 to TRBJ2-1, with 9 bases matching TRBD1. The encoded CDR3 is CAISLDRGQYNEQFF. The nucleotide sequence is TGTGCCATCAGCCTGGACAGGGGACAATACAATGAGCAGTTCTTC.